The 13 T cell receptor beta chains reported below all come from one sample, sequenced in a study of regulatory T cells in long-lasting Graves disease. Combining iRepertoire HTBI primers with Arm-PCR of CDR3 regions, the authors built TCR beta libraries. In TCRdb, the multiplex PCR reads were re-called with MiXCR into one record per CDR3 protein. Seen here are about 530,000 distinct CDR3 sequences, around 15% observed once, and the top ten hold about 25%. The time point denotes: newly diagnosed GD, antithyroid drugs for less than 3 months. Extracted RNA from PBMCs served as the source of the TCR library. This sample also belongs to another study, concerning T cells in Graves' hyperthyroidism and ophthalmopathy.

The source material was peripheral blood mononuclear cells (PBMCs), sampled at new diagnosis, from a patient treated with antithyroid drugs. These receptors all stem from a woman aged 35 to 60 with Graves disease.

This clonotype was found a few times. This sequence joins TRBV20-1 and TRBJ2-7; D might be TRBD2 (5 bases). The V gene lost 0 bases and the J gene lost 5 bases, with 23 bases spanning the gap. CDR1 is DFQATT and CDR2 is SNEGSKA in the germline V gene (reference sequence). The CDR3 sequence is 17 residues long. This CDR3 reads CSARDGSDTRKRDEQYF. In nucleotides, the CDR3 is TGCAGTGCTAGAGATGGCTCCGACACACGAAAGAGGGACGAGCAGTACTTC.

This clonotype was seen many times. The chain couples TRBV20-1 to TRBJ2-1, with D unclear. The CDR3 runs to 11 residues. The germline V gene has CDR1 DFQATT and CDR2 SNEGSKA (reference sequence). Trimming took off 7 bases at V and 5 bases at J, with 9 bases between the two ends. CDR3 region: CSVYGDNEQFF. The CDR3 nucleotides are TGCAGTGTATACGGCGACAATGAGCAGTTCTTC.

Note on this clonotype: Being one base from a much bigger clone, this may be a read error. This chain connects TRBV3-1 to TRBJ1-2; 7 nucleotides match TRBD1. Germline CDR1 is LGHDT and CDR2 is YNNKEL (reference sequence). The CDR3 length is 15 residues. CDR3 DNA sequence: TGTGTCAGCAGCCCTCTCCGACAGGGTGGCGATGGCTACACCTTC. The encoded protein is CVSSPLRQGGDGYTF.

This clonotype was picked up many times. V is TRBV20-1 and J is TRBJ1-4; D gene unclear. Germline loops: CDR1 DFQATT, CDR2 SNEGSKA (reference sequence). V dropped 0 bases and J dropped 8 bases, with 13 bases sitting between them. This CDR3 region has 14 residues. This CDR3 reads CSARDSGEKEKLFF. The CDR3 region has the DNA TGCAGTGCTAGAGATTCAGGAGAAAAAGAAAAACTGTTTTTT.

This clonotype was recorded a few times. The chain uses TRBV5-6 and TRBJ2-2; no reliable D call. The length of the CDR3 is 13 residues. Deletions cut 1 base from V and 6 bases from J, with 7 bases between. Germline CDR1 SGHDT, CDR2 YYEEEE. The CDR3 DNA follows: TGTGCCAGCAGCTTGAACGGCCCCGGGGAGCTGTTTTTT. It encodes CASSLNGPGELFF.

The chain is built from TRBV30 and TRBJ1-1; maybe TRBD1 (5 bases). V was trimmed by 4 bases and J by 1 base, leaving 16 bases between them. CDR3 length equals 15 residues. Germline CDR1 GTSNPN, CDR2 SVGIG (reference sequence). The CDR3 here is CAWIPITRGNTEAFF. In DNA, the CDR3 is TGTGCCTGGATCCCTATAACAAGGGGGAACACTGAAGCTTTCTTT.

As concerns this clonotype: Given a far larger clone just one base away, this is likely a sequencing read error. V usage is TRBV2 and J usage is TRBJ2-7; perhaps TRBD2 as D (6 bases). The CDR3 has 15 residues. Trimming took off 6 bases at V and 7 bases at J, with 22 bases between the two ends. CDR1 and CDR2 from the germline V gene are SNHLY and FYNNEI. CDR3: CASSRAGSSYNEQYF. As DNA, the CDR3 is TGTGCCAGCAGCCGGGCCGGGAGCTCCTACAATGAGCAGTACTTC.

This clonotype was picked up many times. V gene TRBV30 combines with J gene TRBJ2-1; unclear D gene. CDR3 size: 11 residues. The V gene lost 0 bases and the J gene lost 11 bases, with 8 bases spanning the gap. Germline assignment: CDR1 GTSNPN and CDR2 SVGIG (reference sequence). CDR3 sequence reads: CAWSVSTKQFF. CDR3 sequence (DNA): TGTGCCTGGAGTGTTAGTACGAAGCAGTTCTTC.

The chain's CDR3 is CASSEAGKLYEQYF. The CDR3 nucleotides read TGTGCCAGCAGTGAAGCGGGGAAATTATACGAGCAGTACTTC. The chain is built from TRBV6-1 and TRBJ2-7; no definite D call. The CDR3 consists of 14 residues. Trimming left V 0 bases short and J 4 bases short, with 10 bases between. Per germline, CDR1 MNHNS and CDR2 SASEGT.

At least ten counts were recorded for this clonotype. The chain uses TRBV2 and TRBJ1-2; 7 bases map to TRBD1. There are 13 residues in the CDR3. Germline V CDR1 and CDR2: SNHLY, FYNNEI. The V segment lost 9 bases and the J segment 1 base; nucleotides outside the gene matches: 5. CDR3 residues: CASSGQSNYGYTF. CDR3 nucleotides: TGTGCCAGTTCGGGACAGAGTAACTATGGCTACACCTTC.

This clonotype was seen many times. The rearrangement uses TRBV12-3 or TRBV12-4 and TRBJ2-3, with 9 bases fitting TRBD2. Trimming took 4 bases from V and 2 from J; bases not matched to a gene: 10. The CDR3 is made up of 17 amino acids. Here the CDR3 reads CASSSTASGDATDTQYF. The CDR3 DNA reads TGTGCCAGCAGTTCCACGGCTAGCGGGGACGCCACAGATACGCAGTATTTT.

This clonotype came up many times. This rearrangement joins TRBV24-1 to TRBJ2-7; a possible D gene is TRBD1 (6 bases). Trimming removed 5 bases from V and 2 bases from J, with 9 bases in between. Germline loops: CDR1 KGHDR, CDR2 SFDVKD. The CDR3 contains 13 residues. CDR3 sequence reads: CATSARTAYEQYF. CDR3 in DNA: TGTGCCACCAGTGCTCGGACAGCCTACGAGCAGTACTTC.

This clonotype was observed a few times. CDR3 DNA: TGTGCCAGCAGCACAGGGGGCATCACTCACACCTTC. It specifies CASSTGGITHTF. The chain uses TRBV7-3 and TRBJ1-2; 9 bases map to TRBD1. Looked up from germline, CDR1 is SGHTA and CDR2 is FQGTGA. V lost 5 bases to trimming and J lost 12 bases; unmatched junction nucleotides: 7. The CDR3 contains 12 residues. The whole variable domain, filled in from reference TRBV7-3 and TRBJ1-2, reads GAGVSQTPSNKVTEKGKYVELRCDPISGHTALYWYRQSLGQGPEFLIYFQGTGAADDSGLPNDRFFAVRPEGSVSTLKIQRTERGDSAVYLCASSTGGITHTFGSGTRLTVV.